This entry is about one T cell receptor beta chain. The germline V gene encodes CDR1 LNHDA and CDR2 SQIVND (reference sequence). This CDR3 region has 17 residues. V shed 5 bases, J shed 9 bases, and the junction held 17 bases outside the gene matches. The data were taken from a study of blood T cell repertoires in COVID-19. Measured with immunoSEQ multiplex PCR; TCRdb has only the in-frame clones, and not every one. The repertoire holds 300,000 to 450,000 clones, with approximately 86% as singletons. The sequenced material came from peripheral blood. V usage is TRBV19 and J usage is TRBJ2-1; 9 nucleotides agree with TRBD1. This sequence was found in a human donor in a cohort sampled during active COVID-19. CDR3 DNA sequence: TGTGCCAGTAGTCCCGAAAGACCGGGACAGGGAGTTGTTGAGCAGTTCTTC. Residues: CASSPERPGQGVVEQFF.